Listed here are 30 T cell receptor beta chains from one sample, sequenced in a study of OX40 agonist ivuxolimab in advanced cancers. Profiled with immunoSEQ multiplex PCR; TCRdb holds only in-frame clones, not every one. Among some 45,000 clones, approximately 90% were seen once, and the ten largest hold approximately 4.4%. The sample consisted of CD4+ or CD8+ T cells sorted from blood, taken in a trial of the OX40 agonist ivuxolimab. These receptors were collected from an adult with an advanced solid tumor such as melanoma, head and neck, liver or kidney cancer.

The rearrangement links TRBV18 to TRBJ1-1; 7 positions match TRBD1. The CDR3 extends over 15 amino acids. Germline V gene data show CDR1 as KGHSH and CDR2 as LQKENI. Unmatched junction bases numbered 8, after V lost 3 bases and J lost 4 bases. As DNA, the CDR3 is TGTGCCAGCTCACCTTCACAGGGGTTTGTCACTGAAGCTTTCTTT. As protein: CASSPSQGFVTEAFF.

The V and J genes are TRBV10-2 and TRBJ1-5, with D tentatively TRBD1 (5 bases). Per germline, CDR1 WSHSY and CDR2 SAAADI. This CDR3 is built from 14 residues. The V end lost 0 bases, the J end lost 4 bases, and 7 bases lay between the germline ends. The DNA of the CDR3 is TGCGCCAGCAGTGAGTCGGGGGGGAATCAGCCCCAGCATTTT. It specifies CASSESGGNQPQHF.

The V call is TRBV7-9, the J call TRBJ1-1; D is unresolved. The CDR3 loop spans 13 amino acids. Germline V CDR1 and CDR2: SEHNR, FQNEAQ (reference sequence). V gave up 1 base and J gave up 4 bases, with 7 bases separating them. CDR3 bases: TGTGCCAGCAGCTTAGAGGGTATCACTGAAGCTTTCTTT. Translating it yields CASSLEGITEAFF. Variable domain in full (rest from reference TRBV7-9 and TRBJ1-1): DTGVSQNPRHKITKRGQNVTFRCDPISEHNRLYWYRQTLGQGPEFLTYFQNEAQLEKSRLLSDRFSAERPKGSFSTLEIQRTEQGDSAMYLCASSLEGITEAFFGQGTRLTVV.

The gene calls are TRBV7-9 and TRBJ2-3, with TRBD2 identical over 7 bases. Losses at the gene ends were 5 bases for V and 6 bases for J; bases not matched to a gene: 5. CDR1 and CDR2 (germline): SEHNR, FQNEAQ (reference sequence). CDR3 length equals 13 residues. The CDR3 region is CASSEQAGDTQYF. The CDR3, as DNA: TGTGCCAGCAGCGAACAAGCGGGGGATACGCAGTATTTT.

This clone was seen a few times. Written as DNA, the CDR3 is TGTGCCCACTCCATGGGGGGGGGTGGAAACACCATATATTTT. Encoded protein: CAHSMGGGGNTIYF. The V call is TRBV30, the J call TRBJ1-3, with a possible D match to TRBD1 (5 bases). The CDR3 loop spans 14 amino acids. V was shortened by 8 bases and J by 3 bases, with 17 bases between the two germline ends. CDR1 and CDR2 from the germline V gene are GTSNPN and SVGIG (reference sequence).

V and J are TRBV5-1 and TRBJ2-1; 12 nucleotides line up with TRBD1. V lost 4 bases, J lost 1 base, and 6 bases stayed unmatched. CDR1 and CDR2 (germline): SGHRS, YFSETQ. There are 17 residues in the CDR3. The CDR3 sequence: CASSPWDRGQSYNEQFF. The CDR3, as DNA: TGCGCCAGCAGCCCCTGGGACAGGGGGCAATCCTACAATGAGCAGTTCTTC.

The gene calls are TRBV5-3 and TRBJ2-5; 7 positions agree with TRBD1. TRBV5-3 is treated as an ORF (open reading frame) with a function not yet certain. This CDR3 spans 16 amino acids. V dropped 6 bases and J dropped 10; count of bases not matched to a gene: 21. As DNA, the CDR3 is TGTGCCAGAATCTCCTACAGGGGACAGCGGTTTGTGCACCAGTACTTC. It is translated as CARISYRGQRFVHQYF.

The rearrangement joins TRBV2 to TRBJ2-3; D possibly corresponds to TRBD1 (6 bases). This CDR3 is built from 14 residues. Germline V CDR1 and CDR2: SNHLY, FYNNEI. The ends were cut back, 8 bases at V and 6 bases at J, with 18 bases in the middle. The CDR3 DNA follows: TGTGCCAGCGGGGGCAGGCTCCTTTGGGATACGCAGTATTTT. It specifies CASGGRLLWDTQYF.

The genes are TRBV30 and TRBJ2-7; TRBD1 matches 9 bases. This CDR3 contains 14 residues. Germline V gene sequence: CDR1 GTSNPN, CDR2 SVGIG (reference sequence). After removal of 2 bases from V and 3 bases from J, the junction contained 5 bases not matched to a gene. CDR3 sequence reads: CAWSLGTGLYEQYF. As DNA, the CDR3 is TGTGCCTGGAGTTTGGGGACAGGGCTCTACGAGCAGTACTTC. The whole variable domain, remainder taken from reference TRBV30 and TRBJ2-7, is SQTIHQWPATLVQPVGSPLSLECTVEGTSNPNLYWYRQAAGRGLQLLFYSVGIGQISSEVPQNLSASRPQDRQFILSSKKLLLSDSGFYLCAWSLGTGLYEQYFGPGTRLTVT.

The genes are TRBV10-3 and TRBJ2-7; 7 positions agree with TRBD1. Germline V gives CDR1 ENHRY, CDR2 SYGVKD. The CDR3 contains 13 residues. The trim removed 6 bases at V and 2 bases at J, leaving 4 bases unmatched. The CDR3 loop is CAISGDRTYEQYF. The CDR3 DNA reads TGTGCCATCAGCGGGGACAGAACCTACGAGCAGTACTTC.

CDR3 sequence reads: CASSPGQGAADTQYF. The DNA of the CDR3 is TGTGCCAGCTCACCCGGTCAGGGGGCCGCAGATACGCAGTATTTT. The chain couples TRBV18 to TRBJ2-3; 8 nucleotides line up with TRBD1. The V and J ends lost 3 bases and 4 bases, in that order; junction bases with no gene match: 6. CDR3 size: 15 residues. The V gene's germline CDR1 is KGHSH and CDR2 LQKENI.

The chain combines TRBV28 with TRBJ1-4; TRBD1 matches 8 bases. Germline V gene sequence: CDR1 MDHEN, CDR2 SYDVKM. The junction had 9 bases not matched to a gene; V was cut back by 4 bases and J by 8 bases. The CDR3 covers 15 residues. DNA for the CDR3: TGTGCCAGCAGTTCAACAGGGGGGTTTAGAGAAAAACTGTTTTTT. Translating it yields CASSSTGGFREKLFF.

The chain carries TRBV7-9 and TRBJ2-3; D uncertain. V was pared by 4 bases and J by 2 bases, with 19 bases between. Germline V gene lookup returns CDR1 SEHNR and CDR2 FQNEAQ (reference sequence). This CDR3 has 17 residues. The CDR3 sequence: CASSSVMAGSYTDTQYF. The CDR3 bases are TGTGCCAGCAGCTCGGTCATGGCCGGGTCTTACACAGATACGCAGTATTTT.

This chain joins TRBV20-1 and TRBJ1-2; possibly TRBD1 for D (6 bases). Germline V CDR1 and CDR2: DFQATT, SNEGSKA (reference sequence). V lost 6 bases to trimming and J lost 8 bases, with 13 bases between them. The CDR3 runs to 11 residues. CDR3: CSAIGGGGYTF. The CDR3, as DNA: TGCAGTGCAATAGGGGGAGGCGGCTACACCTTC.

The chain combines TRBV10-3 with TRBJ2-5; D gene ambiguous. CDR1 and CDR2 from the germline V gene are ENHRY and SYGVKD. The CDR3 covers 15 residues. Trimming cost V 0 bases and J 5 bases, with 13 bases left between them. The CDR3: CAISESATPAETQYF. In DNA, the CDR3 is TGTGCCATCAGTGAGTCGGCCACTCCAGCGGAGACCCAGTACTTC.

The V and J genes are TRBV6-6 and TRBJ2-7, with 10 nucleotides matching TRBD1. The CDR3 totals 14 residues. The germline V gene has CDR1 MNHNY and CDR2 SVGAGI (reference sequence). Germline trimming cut 3 bases from V and 3 bases from J; bases unmatched to any gene: 2. CDR3: CASSYGTGDYEQYF. Written as DNA, the CDR3 is TGTGCCAGCAGTTATGGGACAGGGGACTACGAGCAGTACTTC.

The chain employs TRBV7-4 and TRBJ2-3; 7 positions match TRBD2. The CDR3 has 18 amino acids. Trimming took 3 bases from V and 8 from J; bases not matched to a gene: 20. The V gene's germline CDR1 is SGHVT and CDR2 SQSDAQ. The CDR3 protein is CASSFTPRAGVLVGTQYF. Here the CDR3 DNA reads TGTGCCAGCAGCTTCACCCCTCGGGCGGGAGTGTTGGTGGGTACGCAGTATTTT.

The rearrangement uses TRBV7-9 and TRBJ1-6; no clear D. CDR1 SEHNR and CDR2 FQNEAQ come from the germline V gene (reference sequence). The CDR3 is 14 amino acids. Trimming pared 2 bases from V and 6 bases from J, leaving 8 bases between. CDR3 residues: CASSLSQTNSPLHF. In DNA, the CDR3 is TGTGCCAGCAGCTTAAGTCAGACTAATTCACCCCTCCACTTT.

V and J are TRBV20-1 and TRBJ1-5, with D possibly being TRBD1 (5 bases). Germline V gene sequence: CDR1 DFQATT, CDR2 SNEGSKA (reference sequence). This CDR3 is built from 11 residues. The germline V and J ends were trimmed by 3 bases and 8 bases, with 8 bases remaining between them. DNA for the CDR3: TGCAGTGCTAGGGGGGGAGAGCCCCAGCATTTT. This encodes CSARGGEPQHF.

This clone was counted between two and nine times. The gene calls are TRBV9 and TRBJ1-1, with 8 bases matching TRBD1. CDR3 size: 17 residues. Per the germline V gene, CDR1 is SGDLS and CDR2 is YYNGEE. Unmatched junction bases numbered 13, after V lost 1 base and J lost 5 bases. The CDR3 DNA follows: TGTGCCAGCAGCGTACGACCGACACAGGGGGGCTTGACTGAAGCTTTCTTT. This translates into CASSVRPTQGGLTEAFF.

V and J are TRBV7-2 and TRBJ1-4, with a possible D match to TRBD1 (5 bases). V was pared by 1 base and J by 3 bases, with 9 bases between. There are 15 residues in the CDR3. Germline V gene data show CDR1 as SGHTA and CDR2 as FQGNSA. In DNA form, the CDR3 reads TGTGCCAGCAGCTTAGTACAGGCCCCTAATGAAAAACTGTTTTTT. Protein product: CASSLVQAPNEKLFF.

The chain joins TRBV18 to TRBJ1-6; D is ambiguous. The CDR3 extends over 14 amino acids. Trimming cost V 4 bases and J 6 bases, with 10 bases left between them. The germline gives CDR1 KGHSH, CDR2 LQKENI. CDR3 amino acids: CASSREVVNSPLHF. The CDR3 DNA reads as TGTGCCAGCTCACGAGAGGTGGTTAATTCACCCCTCCACTTT.

The chain joins TRBV6-6 to TRBJ2-7; 7 bases map to TRBD1. Germline lookup yields CDR1 MNHNY and CDR2 SVGAGI (reference sequence). This CDR3 has 14 residues. J was trimmed by 4 bases and V by 2 bases; bases with no gene match: 5. The CDR3 protein is CASSYRDSLYEQYF. Here the CDR3 DNA reads TGTGCCAGCAGTTACCGGGACAGTTTATACGAGCAGTACTTC.

This chain connects TRBV6-5 to TRBJ1-1; 8 nucleotides line up with TRBD1. Per germline, CDR1 MNHEY and CDR2 SVGAGI. The V and J ends lost 5 bases and 4 bases, in that order; junction bases with no gene match: 6. This CDR3 has 14 amino acids. The CDR3 sequence: CASSREQGGTEAFF. The CDR3 nucleotides read TGTGCCAGCAGTCGTGAACAGGGGGGCACTGAAGCTTTCTTT.

This clone was picked up a small number of times. The chain has TRBV4-2 and TRBJ2-5; TRBD2 matches 7 bases. With V trimmed by 0 bases and J by 2 bases, 6 bases remained unmatched. CDR1 and CDR2 (germline): LGHNA, YNFKEQ. The CDR3 loop spans 16 amino acids. CDR3 protein: CASSQDASGYQETQYF. The CDR3 nucleotides read TGTGCCAGCAGCCAAGATGCTAGCGGCTATCAAGAGACCCAGTACTTC.

J is TRBJ2-7 and V is TRBV6-6; no reliable D call. The CDR3 is made up of 14 amino acids. Trimming shortened V by 3 bases and J by 0 bases, and 9 bases separated the two germline ends. The germline gives CDR1 MNHNY, CDR2 SVGAGI (reference sequence). This chain's CDR3 is CASSYLPDSYEQYF. DNA for the CDR3: TGTGCCAGCAGTTATCTCCCCGACTCCTACGAGCAGTACTTC.

The chain is built from TRBV28 and TRBJ1-5, with D possibly being TRBD1 (6 bases). The CDR3 length is 15 residues. CDR1 and CDR2 (germline): MDHEN, SYDVKM. V dropped 5 bases and J dropped 1 base, with 12 bases sitting between them. This chain's CDR3 is CASSLPGQSNQPQHF. CDR3 coding DNA: TGTGCCAGCAGTCTCCCTGGACAGAGCAATCAGCCCCAGCATTTT.

This clone was recorded once. This chain connects TRBV28 to TRBJ1-2; D call uncertain. V was clipped by 8 bases and J by 2 bases, with 6 bases between them. This CDR3 spans 11 amino acids. CDR1 and CDR2 (germline): MDHEN, SYDVKM. The CDR3 DNA reads as TGTGCCAGCGCCGGGAACTATGGCTACACCTTC. Protein sequence: CASAGNYGYTF.

The V gene is TRBV19, the J gene TRBJ2-5; D possibly corresponds to TRBD1 (6 bases). The germline V gene encodes CDR1 LNHDA and CDR2 SQIVND (reference sequence). V shed 6 bases and J shed 5 bases, with 13 bases lying between them. The CDR3 totals 13 residues. This CDR3 reads CASSRQAQETQYF. CDR3 bases: TGTGCCAGTAGCAGACAGGCCCAGGAGACCCAGTACTTC. Using reference TRBV19 and TRBJ2-5 for the parts outside the CDR3, the full variable domain is DGGITQSPKYLFRKEGQNVTLSCEQNLNHDAMYWYRQDPGQGLRLIYYSQIVNDFQKGDIAEGYSVSREKKESFPLTVTSAQKNPTAFYLCASSRQAQETQYFGPGTRLLVL.

This clone came up a few times. The chain is built from TRBV6-1 and TRBJ2-7, with D maybe TRBD2 (7 bases). Germline CDR1 and CDR2: MNHNS and SASEGT. The CDR3 runs to 17 residues. V was trimmed by 2 bases and J by 5 bases, leaving 22 bases between them. This CDR3 reads CASSENPFERDTHEQYF. In DNA, the CDR3 is TGTGCCAGCAGTGAAAACCCCTTTGAGCGGGACACCCACGAGCAGTACTTC.